Listed below are T cell receptor beta chains from one sample, sequenced in a study of blood T cell repertoires in COVID-19. Sequencing used immunoSEQ multiplex PCR; TCRdb keeps in-frame clones, though not all of them. The repertoire has about 150,000 clones, around 84% of them found once; the top ten carry under 8.5%. Material: peripheral blood. The receptors derive from a woman aged 55-70 years with COVID-19, enrolled during active disease. The CDR3 runs from the conserved cysteine through the conserved F or W. The order of the fields is V gene, D gene, J gene, clone size, CDR3 DNA, CDR3 protein. D genes are given only for firm matches. Clone size is not always given. Where it is, it says once, few, many or a class for expanded clones.

TRBV5-1	.	TRBJ1-2	.	TGCGCCAGCAGCGGAGGGACCTTAGGGGACTATGGCTACACCTTC	CASSGGTLGDYGYTF
TRBV6-5	TRBD1	TRBJ1-2	once	TGTGCCAGCACCCGTCAAGACAGGGGAGCCTATGGCTACACCTTC	CASTRQDRGAYGYTF
TRBV12-5	.	TRBJ1-1	.	TGTGCTAGTGGTTTGCCCCCGTCCCTTGCTGAAGCTTTCTTT	CASGLPPSLAEAFF
TRBV11-1	TRBD1	TRBJ1-2	.	TGTGCCAGCAGCGCACAGGGGTATGGCTACACCTTC	CASSAQGYGYTF
TRBV7-3	TRBD1	TRBJ1-1	.	TGTGCCAGCATGGACAGGGAGAACACTGAAGCTTTCTTT	CASMDRENTEAFF
TRBV29-1	TRBD2	TRBJ2-5	.	TGCAGCGTTACCGGGACTAGCGGGAGTAGCCAGTACTTC	CSVTGTSGSSQYF
TRBV15	.	TRBJ1-2	once	TGTGCCACCAGCAGAGACCAGGCCTATGGCTACACCTTC	CATSRDQAYGYTF
TRBV10-1	TRBD1	TRBJ2-2	.	TGCGCCAGCAGTGACCCAAGGACAGGGGCAAAAGGGGAGCTGTTTTTT	CASSDPRTGAKGELFF
TRBV18	.	TRBJ1-2	.	TGTGCCAGCTCACCACCTCAACCGTCCAGGGGCTACACCTTC	CASSPPQPSRGYTF
TRBV19	.	TRBJ1-6	.	TGTGCCACCGGGACATCCATTACAACTTATAATTCACCCCTCCACTTT	CATGTSITTYNSPLHF
TRBV27	.	TRBJ1-2	.	TGTGCCAGCCGTTATGGTAGCGGCTATGGCTACACCTTC	CASRYGSGYGYTF
TRBV6-5	.	TRBJ1-3	once	TGTGCCAGCACCACGGACAGCTCTGGAAACACCATATATTTT	CASTTDSSGNTIYF
TRBV18	TRBD1	TRBJ2-7	.	TGTGCCAGCTCACGACAGGGGACCTCCTACGAGCAGTACTTC	CASSRQGTSYEQYF
TRBV12-2	.	TRBJ1-5	.	TGTGCAAGTCGCTTAGCGTCACAGGGGAATCAGCCCCAGCATTTT	CASRLASQGNQPQHF
TRBV20-1	TRBD1	TRBJ1-4	few	TGCAGTGCTAATGATCCGGGACAGGGGGATGAAAAACTGTTTTTT	CSANDPGQGDEKLFF
TRBV19	TRBD2	TRBJ2-3	.	TGTGCCAGTAGTATAACTAGCGGGAGGGATACGCAGTATTTT	CASSITSGRDTQYF
TRBV3-1/TRBV3-2	.	TRBJ1-2	.	TGTGCCAGCAGCCGAGATCCTCGAGGGCCCTATGGCTACACCTTC	CASSRDPRGPYGYTF
TRBV3-1/TRBV3-2	.	TRBJ2-1	.	TGTGCCAGCAGCCAAGATAGCTCGGAGCAGTTCTTC	CASSQDSSEQFF
TRBV6-6	TRBD1	TRBJ1-5	.	TGTGCCAGCAGTGACGACAGGGGGCCGGGCCAGCCCCAGCATTTT	CASSDDRGPGQPQHF
TRBV5-6	TRBD1	TRBJ1-2	.	TGTGCCAGCAGCGGGACAGCTTATAACTATGGCTACACCTTC	CASSGTAYNYGYTF
TRBV14	.	TRBJ2-3	.	TGTGCCAGCAGCCAACGCGGTCTTAGCACAGATACGCAGTATTTT	CASSQRGLSTDTQYF
TRBV29-1	TRBD2	TRBJ2-7	.	TGCAGCGTTGGAGCGGGAGTGTCTTACGAGCAGTACTTC	CSVGAGVSYEQYF
TRBV5-5	.	TRBJ1-1	.	TGTGCCAGCAGCGGTTCTACAGTGAACACTGAAGCTTTCTTT	CASSGSTVNTEAFF
TRBV4-1	TRBD2	TRBJ2-4	.	TGCGCCAGCAGCCAGGCGGGGGGACAAAACATTCAGTACTTC	CASSQAGGQNIQYF
TRBV14	TRBD2	TRBJ2-1	.	TGTGCCATCCCACGGCGGGAGAATAAGTTCTTC	CAIPRRENKFF
TRBV19	TRBD2	TRBJ2-2	.	TGTGCCAGTACCGCTAGCGGGGGGGCAATCGGGGAGCTGTTTTTT	CASTASGGAIGELFF
TRBV6-5	.	TRBJ2-1	few	TGTGCCAGCAGTCCCTGGGCGGGCTCCTACAATGAGCAGTTCTTC	CASSPWAGSYNEQFF
TRBV20-1	TRBD2	TRBJ2-5	.	TGCAGTGCTAGTTCGGGGGGCCAAGAGACCCAGTACTTC	CSASSGGQETQYF
TRBV2	TRBD1	TRBJ1-1	.	TGTGCCAGCATTAAAGACAGGGGACACGGAGATCTGAAAGCTTTCTTT	CASIKDRGHGDLKAFF
TRBV28	TRBD1	TRBJ1-1	.	TGTGCCAGCAGTTTATTGACAGGGTCGAACACTGAAGCTTTCTTT	CASSLLTGSNTEAFF
TRBV19	TRBD1	TRBJ1-4	.	TGTGCCAGTAGTTCGACAGGGGGGAGTGAAAAACTGTTTTTT	CASSSTGGSEKLFF
TRBV6-5	TRBD1	TRBJ2-7	.	TGTGCCAGCAGTTACACAGGGGCAAGCTCCTACGAGCAGTACTTC	CASSYTGASSYEQYF
TRBV18	.	TRBJ2-7	.	TGTGCCAGCTCACCAACAGGTCTTTACGAGCAGTACTTC	CASSPTGLYEQYF
TRBV19	TRBD1	TRBJ1-1	.	TGTGCCAGTAGTATAGGTCGGGACAGGGCCACTGAAGCTTTCTTT	CASSIGRDRATEAFF
TRBV11-2	TRBD1	TRBJ2-6	.	TGTGCCAGCAGCTTGGGTCTGGGACAGGGGACATCTGGGGCCAACGTCCTGACTTTC	CASSLGLGQGTSGANVLTF
TRBV7-3	.	TRBJ2-5	few	TGTGCCAGCAGCTTGCGGGACAGCGACCAAGAGACCCAGTACTTC	CASSLRDSDQETQYF
TRBV7-2	.	TRBJ2-7	.	TGTGCCAGCGCGGAGGACTACGAGCAGTACTTC	CASAEDYEQYF
TRBV2	TRBD1	TRBJ1-2	.	TGTGCCAGCAGCCCGGACAGGGGGAATTATGGCTACACCTTC	CASSPDRGNYGYTF
TRBV11-3	.	TRBJ1-1	.	TGTGCCAGCAGCTCCAGTAGGCGGGGTGAAGCTTTCTTT	CASSSSRRGEAFF
TRBV19	TRBD1	TRBJ1-4	once	TGTGCCAGTAGTAAGATGGACAGGGCCATTGCAACTAATGAAAAACTGTTTTTT	CASSKMDRAIATNEKLFF
TRBV6-6	.	TRBJ1-4	.	TGTGCCAGCGTACCATCGGGGGGACATGAAAAACTGTTTTTT	CASVPSGGHEKLFF
TRBV7-9	TRBD2	TRBJ2-3	.	TGTGCCAGCAGCATAGTCGGGGGGGGCCTCCAAAGGGCAGATACGCAGTATTTT	CASSIVGGGLQRADTQYF
TRBV3-1/TRBV3-2	.	TRBJ1-3	.	TGTGCCAGCAGCCTGCAGGGCTCTGGAAACACCATATATTTT	CASSLQGSGNTIYF